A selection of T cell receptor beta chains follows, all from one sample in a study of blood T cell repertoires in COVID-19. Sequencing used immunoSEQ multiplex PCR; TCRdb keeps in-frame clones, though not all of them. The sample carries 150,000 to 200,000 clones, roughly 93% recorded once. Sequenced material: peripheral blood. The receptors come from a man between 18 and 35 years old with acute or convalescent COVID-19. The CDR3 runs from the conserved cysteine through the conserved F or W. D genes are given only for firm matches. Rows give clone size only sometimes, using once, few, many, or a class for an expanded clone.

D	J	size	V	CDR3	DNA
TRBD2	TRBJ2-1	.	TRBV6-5	CASRTSGGYNEQFF	TGTGCCAGCAGGACTAGCGGGGGCTACAATGAGCAGTTCTTC
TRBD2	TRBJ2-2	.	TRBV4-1	CASSQGGGSHTGELFF	TGCGCCAGCAGCCAAGGGGGAGGGTCACACACCGGGGAGCTGTTTTTT
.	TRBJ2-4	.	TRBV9	CASSPEARGSLAKNIQYF	TGTGCCAGCAGCCCGGAAGCAAGAGGAAGTCTAGCCAAAAACATTCAGTACTTC
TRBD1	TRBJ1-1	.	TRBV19	CASSPPRTGSIVRVNTEAFF	TGTGCCAGTAGTCCTCCCCGGACAGGGTCGATAGTAAGGGTGAACACTGAAGCTTTCTTT
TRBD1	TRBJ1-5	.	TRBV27	CASSLSGQLNQPQHF	TGTGCCAGCAGTTTATCGGGACAGTTAAATCAGCCCCAGCATTTT
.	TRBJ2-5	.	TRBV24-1	CATSDLGPQDPGGQETQYF	TGTGCCACCAGTGATTTGGGCCCACAGGACCCCGGGGGCCAAGAGACCCAGTACTTC
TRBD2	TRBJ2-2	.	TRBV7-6	CASSLAVTSGGPNTGELFF	TGTGCCAGCAGCTTAGCGGTTACTAGCGGGGGGCCGAACACCGGGGAGCTGTTTTTT
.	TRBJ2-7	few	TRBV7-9	CASSSQTVYHSYEQYF	TGTGCCAGCAGCTCCCAGACAGTTTACCACTCCTACGAGCAGTACTTC
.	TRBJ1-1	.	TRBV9	CASSVGGGMNTEAFF	TGTGCCAGCAGCGTAGGGGGCGGAATGAACACTGAAGCTTTCTTT
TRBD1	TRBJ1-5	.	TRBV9	CASSPGTGPNQPQHF	TGTGCCAGCAGCCCCGGGACAGGTCCCAATCAGCCCCAGCATTTT
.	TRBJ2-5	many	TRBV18	CASSTGKAETQYF	TGTGCCAGCTCCACGGGGAAGGCTGAGACCCAGTACTTC
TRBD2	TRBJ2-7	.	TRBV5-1	CASSLETGLAHEQYF	TGCGCCAGCAGCTTGGAAACGGGACTAGCCCACGAGCAGTACTTC
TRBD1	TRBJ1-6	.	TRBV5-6	CASSLRTGMRSPLHF	TGTGCCAGCAGCCTTAGGACAGGGATGCGTTCACCCCTCCACTTT
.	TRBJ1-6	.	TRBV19	CASRTVHSYNSPLHF	TGTGCCAGTCGGACAGTGCACTCCTATAATTCACCCCTCCACTTT
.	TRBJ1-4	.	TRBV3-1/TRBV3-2	CASSHGGINEKLFF	TGTGCCAGCAGCCATGGGGGGATTAATGAAAAACTGTTTTTT
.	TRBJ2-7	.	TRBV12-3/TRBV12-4	CASSFQSAYEQYF	TGTGCCAGCAGTTTTCAGTCTGCCTACGAGCAGTACTTC
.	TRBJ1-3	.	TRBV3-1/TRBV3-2	CASSQDGVTGNTIYF	TGTGCCAGCAGCCAAGACGGAGTCACTGGAAACACCATATATTTT
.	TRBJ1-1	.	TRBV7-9	CASSLRAESGAFF	TGTGCCAGCAGCCTAAGGGCCGAGTCAGGGGCTTTCTTT
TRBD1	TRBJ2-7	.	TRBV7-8	CASTFPGQYYEQYF	TGTGCCAGCACCTTCCCGGGACAGTACTACGAGCAGTACTTC
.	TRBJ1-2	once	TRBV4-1	CASSQAGTPQLGYTF	TGCGCCAGCAGCCAAGCCGGGACACCCCAGCTTGGCTACACCTTC
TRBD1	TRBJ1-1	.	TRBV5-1	CASSLDRTNTEAFF	TGCGCCAGCAGCCTGGACAGGACGAACACTGAAGCTTTCTTT
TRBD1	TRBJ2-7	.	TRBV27	CASSSYRPQAGGNEQYF	TGTGCCAGCAGCTCATATCGACCTCAGGCAGGGGGCAACGAGCAGTACTTC
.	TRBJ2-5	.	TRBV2	CATQGHQETQYF	TGTGCCACCCAGGGCCACCAAGAGACCCAGTACTTC
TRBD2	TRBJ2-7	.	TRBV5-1	CASSSGLAGMYEQYF	TGCGCCAGCAGCTCCGGACTAGCGGGAATGTACGAGCAGTACTTC
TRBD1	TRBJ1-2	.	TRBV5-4	CASSSREGGESYGYTF	TGTGCCAGCAGCTCACGTGAAGGGGGCGAGTCCTATGGCTACACCTTC
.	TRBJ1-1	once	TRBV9	CASSALPGGGAEAFF	TGTGCCAGCAGCGCCCTACCTGGAGGGGGGGCTGAAGCTTTCTTT
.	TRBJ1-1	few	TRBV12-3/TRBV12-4	CASRTGNTEAFF	TGTGCCAGCAGGACAGGGAACACTGAAGCTTTCTTT
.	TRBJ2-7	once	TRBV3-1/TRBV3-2	CASSQVTGDEQYF	TGTGCCAGCAGCCAAGTAACGGGGGACGAGCAGTACTTC
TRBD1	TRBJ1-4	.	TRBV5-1	CASSLQGAYEKLFF	TGCGCCAGCAGCTTACAGGGGGCTTATGAAAAACTGTTTTTT
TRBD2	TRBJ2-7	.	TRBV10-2	CASSFSGDRPYEQYF	TGCGCCAGCAGCTTTAGCGGGGACCGGCCCTACGAGCAGTACTTC
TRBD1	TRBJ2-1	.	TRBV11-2	CASSPDRNNEQFF	TGTGCCAGCAGCCCGGACAGGAACAATGAGCAGTTCTTC
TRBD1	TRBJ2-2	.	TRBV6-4	CASSDFIRTGWGSNTGELFF	TGTGCCAGCAGTGACTTCATTAGGACAGGGTGGGGGTCGAACACCGGGGAGCTGTTTTTT
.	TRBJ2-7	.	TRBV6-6	CASSLGQPGLEYF	TGTGCCAGCAGTTTAGGACAGCCGGGTCTCGAGTACTTC
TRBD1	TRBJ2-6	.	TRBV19	CASSIQGAYSGANVLTF	TGTGCCAGTAGTATCCAGGGGGCGTATTCTGGGGCCAACGTCCTGACTTTC
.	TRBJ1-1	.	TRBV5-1	CASSLAYQGDNAEAFF	TGCGCCAGCAGCTTGGCTTACCAAGGGGATAACGCTGAAGCTTTCTTT
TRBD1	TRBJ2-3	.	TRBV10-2	CASRQGQGPASTDTQYF	TGCGCCAGCAGACAAGGACAGGGGCCGGCGAGCACAGATACGCAGTATTTT
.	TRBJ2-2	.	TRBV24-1	CATSEETFTGELFF	TGTGCCACCAGTGAGGAGACCTTCACCGGGGAGCTGTTTTTT
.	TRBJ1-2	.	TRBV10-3	CAIKGSQGGHPNGYTF	TGTGCCATCAAGGGGTCCCAGGGAGGACATCCAAATGGCTACACCTTC
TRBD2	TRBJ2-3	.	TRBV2	CASNPGTRTDTQYF	TGTGCCAGCAATCCCGGGACTAGAACAGATACGCAGTATTTT
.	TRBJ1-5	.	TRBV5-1	CASSLGQNSNQPQHF	TGCGCCAGCAGCTTGGGACAGAATAGCAATCAGCCCCAGCATTTT
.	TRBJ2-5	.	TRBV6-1	CASSENPPPGGTQYF	TGTGCCAGCAGTGAAAATCCCCCTCCCGGCGGGACCCAGTACTTC
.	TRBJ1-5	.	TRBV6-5	CASTSMNQPQHF	TGTGCCAGCACATCAATGAATCAGCCCCAGCATTTT
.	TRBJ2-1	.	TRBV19	CASSSDLRGIYEQFF	TGTGCCAGTAGTAGTGACCTCAGGGGAATCTATGAGCAGTTCTTC
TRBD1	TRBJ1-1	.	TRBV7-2	CASSFGQAMNTEAFF	TGTGCCAGCAGCTTCGGACAGGCGATGAACACTGAAGCTTTCTTT
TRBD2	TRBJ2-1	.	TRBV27	CASSLSHLAGGAHEQFF	TGTGCCAGCAGTTTATCCCATCTAGCGGGCGGGGCCCATGAGCAGTTCTTC
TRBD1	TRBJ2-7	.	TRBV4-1	CASSHSGTGDEQYF	TGCGCCAGCAGCCACTCCGGGACAGGGGACGAGCAGTACTTC
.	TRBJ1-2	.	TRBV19	CASTGQTPNYGYTF	TGTGCCAGTACTGGACAGACTCCTAACTATGGCTACACCTTC
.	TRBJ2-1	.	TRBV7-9	CASSTHKGGAAYNEQFF	TGTGCCAGCAGCACACATAAAGGGGGGGCGGCCTACAATGAGCAGTTCTTC
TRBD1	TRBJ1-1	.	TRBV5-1	CASSFTRTGQNTEAFF	TGCGCCAGCAGCTTTACTAGGACAGGCCAAAACACTGAAGCTTTCTTT
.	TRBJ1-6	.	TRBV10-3	CAISPTESNSPLHF	TGTGCCATCAGTCCTACAGAGAGTAATTCACCCCTCCACTTT
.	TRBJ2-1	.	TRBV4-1	CASSQSIALKQFF	TGCGCCAGCAGCCAGTCAATAGCCCTAAAGCAGTTCTTC
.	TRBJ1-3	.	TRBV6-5	CASSPHTAGNTIYF	TGTGCCAGCAGTCCACATACAGCTGGAAACACCATATATTTT
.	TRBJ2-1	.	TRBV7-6	CASSLGGQVNEQFF	TGTGCCAGCAGCTTAGGAGGGCAGGTAAATGAGCAGTTCTTC
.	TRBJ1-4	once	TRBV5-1	CASSLLRGANEKLFF	TGCGCCAGCAGCTTGTTGCGGGGGGCAAATGAAAAACTGTTTTTT
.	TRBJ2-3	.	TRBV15	CATSRVGGSDTQYF	TGTGCCACCAGCAGAGTGGGCGGGTCAGATACGCAGTATTTT